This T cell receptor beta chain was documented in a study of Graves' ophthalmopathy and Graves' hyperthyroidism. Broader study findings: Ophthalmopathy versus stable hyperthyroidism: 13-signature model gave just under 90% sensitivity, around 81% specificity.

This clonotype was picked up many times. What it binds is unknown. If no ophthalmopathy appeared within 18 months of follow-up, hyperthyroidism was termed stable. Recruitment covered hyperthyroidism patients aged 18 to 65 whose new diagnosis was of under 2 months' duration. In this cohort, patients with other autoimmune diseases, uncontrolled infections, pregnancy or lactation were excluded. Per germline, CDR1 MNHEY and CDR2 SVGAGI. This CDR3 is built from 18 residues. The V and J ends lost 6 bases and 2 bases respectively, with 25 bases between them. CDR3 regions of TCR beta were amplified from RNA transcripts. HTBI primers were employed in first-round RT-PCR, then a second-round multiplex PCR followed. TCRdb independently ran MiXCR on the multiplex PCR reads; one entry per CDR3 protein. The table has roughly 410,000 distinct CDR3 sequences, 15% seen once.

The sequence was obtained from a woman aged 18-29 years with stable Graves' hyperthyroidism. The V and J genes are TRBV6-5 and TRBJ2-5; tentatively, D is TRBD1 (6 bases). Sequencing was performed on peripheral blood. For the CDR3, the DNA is TGTGCCAGCAGCCCCCTTCGGGACATCTTTTTCCCTCAAGAGACCCAGTACTTC. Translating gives CASSPLRDIFFPQETQYF.